This note documents a single T cell receptor (beta chain) sequence. The antigen is undetermined. The V gene lost 0 bases and the J gene lost 4 bases, with 9 bases spanning the gap. Germline V gives CDR1 ENHRY, CDR2 SYGVKD. The CDR3 has 15 residues. Patients had blood sampled at baseline and again on cycle 4 day 1 and cycle 7 day 1. Repertoires were generated with immunoSEQ multiplex PCR, while TCRdb's copy carries only in-frame clones and drops some. Of about 61,000 clones listed, under 85% are singletons. This specimen belongs to a study of OX40 agonist ivuxolimab in advanced cancers. Whole-study results and caveats: Part of the nonresponder group also had normalized T-cell clonal expansion that was low.

The sample was CD4+ or CD8+ T cells sorted from blood, taken in a trial of the OX40 agonist ivuxolimab. This clonotype originated in an adult with an advanced solid tumor such as melanoma, head and neck, liver or kidney cancer. V gene TRBV10-3 combines with J gene TRBJ1-4; D is ambiguous. The CDR3 bases are TGTGCCATCAGTGAGTCGAGGGCAGATAATGAAAAACTGTTTTTT. Translation gives CAISESRADNEKLFF.